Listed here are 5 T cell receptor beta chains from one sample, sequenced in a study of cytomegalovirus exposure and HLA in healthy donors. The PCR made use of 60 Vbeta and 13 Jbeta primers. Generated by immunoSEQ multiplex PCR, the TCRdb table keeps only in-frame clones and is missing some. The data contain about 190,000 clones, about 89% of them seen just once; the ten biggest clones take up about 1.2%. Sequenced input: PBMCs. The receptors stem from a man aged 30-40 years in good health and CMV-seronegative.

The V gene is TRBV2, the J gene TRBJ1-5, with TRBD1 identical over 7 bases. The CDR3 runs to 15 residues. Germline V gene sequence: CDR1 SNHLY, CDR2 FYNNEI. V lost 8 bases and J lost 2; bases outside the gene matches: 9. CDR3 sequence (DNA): TGTGCCAGCGGCGCCAGGGGGTTAGGCAATCAGCCCCAGCATTTT. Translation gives CASGARGLGNQPQHF.

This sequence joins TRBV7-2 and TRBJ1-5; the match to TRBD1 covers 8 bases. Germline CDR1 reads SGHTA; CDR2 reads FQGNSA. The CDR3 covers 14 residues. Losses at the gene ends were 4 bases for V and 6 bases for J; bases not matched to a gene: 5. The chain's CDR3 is CASSSTGEVQPQHF. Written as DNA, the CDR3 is TGTGCCAGCAGCTCGACAGGGGAGGTTCAGCCCCAGCATTTT.

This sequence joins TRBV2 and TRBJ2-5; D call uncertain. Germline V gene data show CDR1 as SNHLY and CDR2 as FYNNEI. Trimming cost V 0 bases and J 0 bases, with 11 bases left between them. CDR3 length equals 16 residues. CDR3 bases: TGTGCCAGCAGTGAAGCTAGGCCAGGCCACCAAGAGACCCAGTACTTC. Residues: CASSEARPGHQETQYF.

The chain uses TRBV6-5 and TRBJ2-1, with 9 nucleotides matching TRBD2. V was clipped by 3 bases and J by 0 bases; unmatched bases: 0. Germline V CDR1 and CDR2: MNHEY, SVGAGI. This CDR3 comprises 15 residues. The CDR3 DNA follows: TGTGCCAGCAGTTATAGCGGGAGCTCCTACAATGAGCAGTTCTTC. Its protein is CASSYSGSSYNEQFF.

CDR3 DNA sequence: TGTGCCAGTTCTCAGGGTACCTACGAGCAGTACTTC. This sequence encodes CASSQGTYEQYF. This rearrangement joins TRBV28 to TRBJ2-7, with TRBD1 as a possible D gene (5 bases). V lost 9 bases and J 2 bases, leaving 11 bases between the germline ends. Germline V gene data show CDR1 as MDHEN and CDR2 as SYDVKM. The CDR3 is made up of 12 amino acids. The full variable domain, completed using reference TRBV28 and TRBJ2-7, is DVKVTQSSRYLVKRTGEKVFLECVQDMDHENMFWYRQDPGLGLRLIYFSYDVKMKEKGDIPEGYSVSREKKERFSLILESASTNQTSMYLCASSQGTYEQYFGPGTRLTVT.